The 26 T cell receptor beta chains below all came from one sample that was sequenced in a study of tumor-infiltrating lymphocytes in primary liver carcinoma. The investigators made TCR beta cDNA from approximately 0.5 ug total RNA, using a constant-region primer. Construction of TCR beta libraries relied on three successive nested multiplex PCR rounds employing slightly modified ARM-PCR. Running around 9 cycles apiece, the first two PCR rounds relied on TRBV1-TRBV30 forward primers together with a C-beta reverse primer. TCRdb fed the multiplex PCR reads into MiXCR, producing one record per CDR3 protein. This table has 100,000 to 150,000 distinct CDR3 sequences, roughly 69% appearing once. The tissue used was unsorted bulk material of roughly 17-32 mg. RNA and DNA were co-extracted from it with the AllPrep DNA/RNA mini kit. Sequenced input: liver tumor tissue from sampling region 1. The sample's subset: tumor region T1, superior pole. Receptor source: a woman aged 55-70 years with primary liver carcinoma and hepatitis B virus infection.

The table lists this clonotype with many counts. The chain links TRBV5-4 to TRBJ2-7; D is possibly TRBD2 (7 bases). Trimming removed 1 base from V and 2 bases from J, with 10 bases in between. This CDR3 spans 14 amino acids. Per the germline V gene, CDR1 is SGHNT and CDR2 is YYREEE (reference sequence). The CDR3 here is CASSLRGGTYEQYF. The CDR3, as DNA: TGTGCCAGCAGCTTGAGGGGGGGAACCTACGAGCAGTACTTC.

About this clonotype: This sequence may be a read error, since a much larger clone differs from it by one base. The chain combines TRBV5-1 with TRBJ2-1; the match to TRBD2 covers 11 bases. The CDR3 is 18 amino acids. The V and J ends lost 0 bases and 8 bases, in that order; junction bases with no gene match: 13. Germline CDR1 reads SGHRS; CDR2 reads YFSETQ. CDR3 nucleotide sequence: TGCGCCAGCAGCTTGGGACTAGCGGGATCCCGTGAGTACGATGAGCAGTTCTTC. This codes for CASSLGLAGSREYDEQFF.

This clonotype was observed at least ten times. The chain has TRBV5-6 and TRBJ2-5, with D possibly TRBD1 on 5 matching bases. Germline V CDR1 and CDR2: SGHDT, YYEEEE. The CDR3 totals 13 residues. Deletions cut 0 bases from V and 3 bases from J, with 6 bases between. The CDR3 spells CASSLAGKETQYF. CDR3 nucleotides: TGTGCCAGCAGCTTGGCAGGGAAAGAGACCCAGTACTTC.

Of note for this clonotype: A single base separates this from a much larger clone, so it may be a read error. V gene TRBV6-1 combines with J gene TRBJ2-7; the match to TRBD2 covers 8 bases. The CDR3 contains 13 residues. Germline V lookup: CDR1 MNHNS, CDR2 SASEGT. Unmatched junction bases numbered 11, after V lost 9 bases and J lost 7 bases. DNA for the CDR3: TGTGCCAGTTCACTAGCGGAAGGGCTTGAGCAGTACTTC. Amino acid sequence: CASSLAEGLEQYF.

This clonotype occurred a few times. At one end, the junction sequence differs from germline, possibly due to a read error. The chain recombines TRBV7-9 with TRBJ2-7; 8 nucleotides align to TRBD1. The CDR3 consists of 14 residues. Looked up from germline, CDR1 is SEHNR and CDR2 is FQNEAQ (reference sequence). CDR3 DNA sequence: TGTGCCAGCAGCTTACAGGGGGCCTTCTACGATCAGTACTTC. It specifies CASSLQGAFYDQYF.

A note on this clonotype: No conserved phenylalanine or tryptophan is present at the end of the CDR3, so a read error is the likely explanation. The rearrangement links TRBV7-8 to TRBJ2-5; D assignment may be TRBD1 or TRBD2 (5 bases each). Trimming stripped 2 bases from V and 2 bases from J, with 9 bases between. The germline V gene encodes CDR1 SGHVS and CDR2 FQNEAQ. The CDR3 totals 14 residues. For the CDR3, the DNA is TGTGCCAGCAGCTTACGGGACGGACAAGAGACCCAGTACTCC. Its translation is CASSLRDGQETQYS.

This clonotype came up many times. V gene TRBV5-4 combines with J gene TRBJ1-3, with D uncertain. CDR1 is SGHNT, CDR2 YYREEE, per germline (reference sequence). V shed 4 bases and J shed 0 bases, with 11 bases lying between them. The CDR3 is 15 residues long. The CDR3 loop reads CASSGGPGSGNTIYF. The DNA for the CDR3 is TGTGCCAGCAGCGGAGGCCCCGGCTCTGGAAACACCATATATTTT.

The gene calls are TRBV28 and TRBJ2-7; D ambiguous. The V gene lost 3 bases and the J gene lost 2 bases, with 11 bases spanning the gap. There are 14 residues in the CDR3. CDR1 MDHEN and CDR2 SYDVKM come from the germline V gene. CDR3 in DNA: TGTGCCAGCAGTTTGATAAGGCAGACCTACGAGCAGTACTTC. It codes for CASSLIRQTYEQYF.

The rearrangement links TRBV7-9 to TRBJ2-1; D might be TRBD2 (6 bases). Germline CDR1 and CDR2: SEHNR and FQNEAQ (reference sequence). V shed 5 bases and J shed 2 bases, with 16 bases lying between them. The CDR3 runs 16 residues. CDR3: CASSPLTGEAYNEQFF. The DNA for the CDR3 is TGTGCCAGCAGCCCGTTAACGGGAGAGGCCTACAATGAGCAGTTCTTC.

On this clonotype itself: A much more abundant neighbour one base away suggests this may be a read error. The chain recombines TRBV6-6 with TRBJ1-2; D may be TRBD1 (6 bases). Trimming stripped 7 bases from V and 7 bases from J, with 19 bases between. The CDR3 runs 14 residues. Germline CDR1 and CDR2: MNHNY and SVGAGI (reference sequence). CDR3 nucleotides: TGTGCCAGCATTTTCCCCGGCAGGGGAGGTGGCTACACCTTC. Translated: CASIFPGRGGGYTF.

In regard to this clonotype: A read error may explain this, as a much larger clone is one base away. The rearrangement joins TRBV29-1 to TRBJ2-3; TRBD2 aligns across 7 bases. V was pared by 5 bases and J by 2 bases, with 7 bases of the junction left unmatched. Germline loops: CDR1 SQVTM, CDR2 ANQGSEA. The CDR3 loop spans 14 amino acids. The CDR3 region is CSVIQRDFTDTQYF. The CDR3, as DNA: TGCAGCGTTATTCAGCGGGATTTCACAGATACGCAGTATTTT.

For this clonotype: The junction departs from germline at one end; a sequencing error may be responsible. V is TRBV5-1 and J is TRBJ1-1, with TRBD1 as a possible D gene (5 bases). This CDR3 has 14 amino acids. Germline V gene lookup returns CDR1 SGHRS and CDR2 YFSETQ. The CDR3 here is CASSLDLGGTEAFF. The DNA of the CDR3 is TGTGCCAGCAGCTTGGATTTGGGGGGAACTGAAGCTTTCTTT.

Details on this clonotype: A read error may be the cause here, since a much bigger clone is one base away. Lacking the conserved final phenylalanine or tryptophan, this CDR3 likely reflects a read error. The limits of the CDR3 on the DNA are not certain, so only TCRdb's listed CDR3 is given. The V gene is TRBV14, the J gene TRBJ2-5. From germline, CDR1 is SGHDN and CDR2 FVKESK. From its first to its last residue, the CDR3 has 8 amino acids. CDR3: CASSLKYL.

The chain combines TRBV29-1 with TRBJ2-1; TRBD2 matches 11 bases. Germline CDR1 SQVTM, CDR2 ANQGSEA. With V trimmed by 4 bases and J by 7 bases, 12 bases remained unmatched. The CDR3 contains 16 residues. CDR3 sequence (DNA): TGCAGCGTTGTAGGGTTACTAGCGGGAGTTGGTAATGAGCAGTTCTTC. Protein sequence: CSVVGLLAGVGNEQFF.

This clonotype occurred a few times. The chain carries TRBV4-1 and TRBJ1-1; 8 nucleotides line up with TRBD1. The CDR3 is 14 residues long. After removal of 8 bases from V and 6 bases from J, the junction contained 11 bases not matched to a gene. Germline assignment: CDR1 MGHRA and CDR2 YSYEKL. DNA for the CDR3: TGCGCCAGCCGAACCGAGGACAGGGTCGCTGAAGCTTTCTTT. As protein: CASRTEDRVAEAFF.

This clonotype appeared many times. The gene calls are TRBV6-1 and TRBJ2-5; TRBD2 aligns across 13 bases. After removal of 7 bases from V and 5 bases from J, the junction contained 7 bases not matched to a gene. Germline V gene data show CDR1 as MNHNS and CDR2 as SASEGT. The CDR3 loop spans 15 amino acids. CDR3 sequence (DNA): TGTGCCAGCAAACTAGCGGGAGGGCCGGGGGAGACCCAGTACTTC. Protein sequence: CASKLAGGPGETQYF.

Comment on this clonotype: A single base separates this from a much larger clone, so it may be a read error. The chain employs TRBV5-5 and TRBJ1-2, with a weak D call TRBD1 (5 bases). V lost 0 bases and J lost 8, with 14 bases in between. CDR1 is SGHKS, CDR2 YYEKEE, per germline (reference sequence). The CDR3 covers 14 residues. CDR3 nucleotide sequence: TGTGCCAGCAGCTTGGCGGGGACGGGCAGGGGCTACACCTTC. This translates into CASSLAGTGRGYTF.

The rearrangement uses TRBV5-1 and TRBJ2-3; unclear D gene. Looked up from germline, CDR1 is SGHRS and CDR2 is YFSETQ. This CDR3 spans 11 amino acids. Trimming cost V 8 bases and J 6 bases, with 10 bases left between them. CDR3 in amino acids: CARRLADTQYF. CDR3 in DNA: TGCGCCAGAAGATTGGCGGATACGCAGTATTTT.

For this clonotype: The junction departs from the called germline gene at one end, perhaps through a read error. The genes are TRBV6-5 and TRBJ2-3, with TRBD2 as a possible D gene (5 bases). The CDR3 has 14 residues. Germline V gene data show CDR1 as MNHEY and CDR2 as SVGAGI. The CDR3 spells CTSSPSPRDGTQYF. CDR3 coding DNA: TGTACCAGTAGCCCTAGCCCTCGTGACGGTACGCAGTATTTT.

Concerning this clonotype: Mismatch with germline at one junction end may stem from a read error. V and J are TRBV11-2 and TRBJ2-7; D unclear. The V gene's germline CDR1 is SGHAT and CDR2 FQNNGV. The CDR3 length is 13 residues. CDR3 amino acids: CASGLDHHSEQYF. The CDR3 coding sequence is TGTGCCAGCGGCTTAGATCATCACAGCGAACAGTACTTC.

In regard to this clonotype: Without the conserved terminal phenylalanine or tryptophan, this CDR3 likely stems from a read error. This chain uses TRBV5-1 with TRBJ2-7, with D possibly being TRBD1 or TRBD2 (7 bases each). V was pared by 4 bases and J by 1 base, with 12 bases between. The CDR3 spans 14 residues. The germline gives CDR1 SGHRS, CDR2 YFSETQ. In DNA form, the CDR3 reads TGCGCCAGCAGCCCAGGGGGGGGATCCTACGAGCAGTACTCC. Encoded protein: CASSPGGGSYEQYS.

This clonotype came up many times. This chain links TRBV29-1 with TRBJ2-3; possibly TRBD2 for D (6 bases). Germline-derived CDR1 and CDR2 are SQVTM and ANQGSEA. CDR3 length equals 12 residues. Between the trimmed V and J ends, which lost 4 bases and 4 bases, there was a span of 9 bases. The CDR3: CSVAPGADTQYF. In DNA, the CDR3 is TGCAGCGTTGCCCCGGGGGCAGATACGCAGTATTTT.

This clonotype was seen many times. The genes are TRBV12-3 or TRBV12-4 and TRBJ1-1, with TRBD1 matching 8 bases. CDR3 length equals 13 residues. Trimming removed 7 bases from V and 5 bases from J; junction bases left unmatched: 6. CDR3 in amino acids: CASTQGAYTEAFF. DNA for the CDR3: TGTGCCAGCACCCAGGGGGCTTATACTGAAGCTTTCTTT.

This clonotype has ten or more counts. The DNA for the CDR3 is TGTGCCAGCAGTGAACGAGGGGCGTCCTATAATTCACCCCTCCACTTT. Its translation: CASSERGASYNSPLHF. The chain is built from TRBV6-1 and TRBJ1-6; D possibly corresponds to TRBD1 (5 bases). The CDR3 is 16 residues long. V lost 2 bases, J lost 1 base, and 9 bases lay in between. Germline V gene data show CDR1 as MNHNS and CDR2 as SASEGT.

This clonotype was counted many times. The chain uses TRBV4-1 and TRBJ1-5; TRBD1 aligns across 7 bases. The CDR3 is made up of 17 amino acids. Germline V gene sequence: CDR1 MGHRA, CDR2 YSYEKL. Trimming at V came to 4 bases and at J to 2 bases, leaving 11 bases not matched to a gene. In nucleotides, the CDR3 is TGCGCCAGCAGCCCACGAGACAGGGCCCGCGGCAATCAGCCCCAGCATTTT. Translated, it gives CASSPRDRARGNQPQHF.

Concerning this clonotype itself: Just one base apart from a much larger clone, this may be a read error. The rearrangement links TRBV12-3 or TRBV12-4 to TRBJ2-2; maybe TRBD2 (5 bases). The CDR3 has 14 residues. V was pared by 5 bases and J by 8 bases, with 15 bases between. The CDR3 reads CASSLTRGSGELFF. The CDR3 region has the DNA TGTGCCAGCAGTCTCACTAGAGGGTCGGGGGAGCTGTTTTTT.